Here is one T cell receptor beta chain with its context. What it recognizes is unknown. V was cut by 5 bases and J by 4 bases, with 18 bases left in between. The CDR3 has 14 residues. CDR1 and CDR2 (germline): DFQATT, SNEGSKA (reference sequence). This sample is part of a study of T cells after yellow fever vaccination. TCRdb redid the calling of the 5' RACE reads with MiXCR, one entry per CDR3 protein. The table includes some 120,000 distinct CDR3 sequences, approximately 8.4% detected once. General study results and limits: In FACS-sorted repertoires, abundant clonotypes from the bulk population could appear as contaminants.

The rearrangement uses TRBV20-1 and TRBJ2-7, with a possible D match to TRBD2 (7 bases). Sequencing used CD8+ T cells sorted from PBMCs, obtained 45 days after the yellow fever booster vaccination. This TCR derives from a man younger than 45 who received the YFV17D yellow fever vaccine. In DNA form, the CDR3 reads TGCAGTGCTCTTAACAGGGAGGGAGCTTACGAGCAGTACTTC. It codes for CSALNREGAYEQYF.